This is a list of T cell receptor beta chains from one sample in a study of regulatory T cells in long-lasting Graves disease. TCRdb called the multiplex PCR reads again in MiXCR, with one record for every CDR3 protein. This table holds about 290,000 distinct CDR3 sequences, around a fifth found once. The source material was peripheral blood mononuclear cells (PBMCs), sampled when the disease was refractory, from a patient treated with antithyroid drugs. The receptor set was obtained from a female donor with Graves disease. The CDR3 runs from the conserved cysteine through the conserved F or W. A D gene is named only where the DNA matches it firmly. The size entry is marked missing in some rows and otherwise reads once, few, many or a size class.

len: 13
d_gene: -
abundance: many
v_gene: TRBV20-1
j_gene: TRBJ1-2
CDR3nt: TGCAGTGGTTGGGAGCCCTTTAACTATGGCTACACCTTC
CDR3aa: CSGWEPFNYGYTF

len: 14
d_gene: TRBD2
abundance: few
v_gene: TRBV11-2
j_gene: TRBJ2-7
CDR3nt: TGTGCCAGCAGCTGGACTAGCGGGAGATACGAGCAGTACTTC
CDR3aa: CASSWTSGRYEQYF

len: 13
d_gene: -
abundance: -
v_gene: TRBV19
j_gene: TRBJ1-1
CDR3nt: TGTGCCTGTATTGGGTTAGGGTCCACTGAAGCTTTCTTT
CDR3aa: CACIGLGSTEAFF

len: 14
d_gene: -
abundance: few
v_gene: TRBV11-3
j_gene: TRBJ1-5
CDR3nt: TGTGCCAGCAGGCCGAGGTCAGGCAATCAGCCCCAGCATTTT
CDR3aa: CASRPRSGNQPQHF

len: 16
d_gene: TRBD2
abundance: many
v_gene: TRBV29-1
j_gene: TRBJ2-7
CDR3nt: TGCAGCGTTGAAGAGCTCGGAGCGGGGACTACCTACGAGCAGTACTTC
CDR3aa: CSVEELGAGTTYEQYF

len: 14
d_gene: TRBD2
abundance: many
v_gene: TRBV28
j_gene: TRBJ2-7
CDR3nt: TGTGCCAGCAGTTTACTAGCGGGATCCCACGAGCAGTACTTC
CDR3aa: CASSLLAGSHEQYF

len: 14
d_gene: -
abundance: -
v_gene: TRBV18
j_gene: TRBJ1-3
CDR3nt: TGTGCCAGCTCACCGTGGGACTCTGGAAACACCATATATTTT
CDR3aa: CASSPWDSGNTIYF

len: 14
d_gene: TRBD2
abundance: -
v_gene: TRBV5-1
j_gene: TRBJ2-3
CDR3nt: TGCGCCAGCCAGACTAGCGGGGGTACAGCTACGCAGTATTTT
CDR3aa: CASQTSGGTATQYF

len: 13
d_gene: TRBD2
abundance: -
v_gene: TRBV2
j_gene: TRBJ2-7
CDR3nt: TGTGCCAGCCGGGGGGGTTCGACTTACGAGCAGTACTTC
CDR3aa: CASRGGSTYEQYF

len: 16
d_gene: TRBD1
abundance: few
v_gene: TRBV10-3
j_gene: TRBJ1-2
CDR3nt: TGTGCCATCAGTGAGCAAAACCGACAGGGGACCTATGGCTACACCTTC
CDR3aa: CAISEQNRQGTYGYTF

len: 14
d_gene: -
abundance: -
v_gene: TRBV20-1
j_gene: TRBJ1-5
CDR3nt: TGCAGTGCTAGGGCAGGTTATAGCAATCAGCCCCAGCATTTT
CDR3aa: CSARAGYSNQPQHF

len: 12
d_gene: TRBD1
abundance: -
v_gene: TRBV29-1
j_gene: TRBJ1-2
CDR3nt: TGCAGCGTCACGACAGGGGACTATGGCTACACCTTC
CDR3aa: CSVTTGDYGYTF

len: 13
d_gene: -
abundance: few
v_gene: TRBV27
j_gene: TRBJ1-1
CDR3nt: TGTGCCAGCAGTTTCGGGGGCGTGACTGAAGCTTTCTTT
CDR3aa: CASSFGGVTEAFF

len: 16
d_gene: TRBD2
abundance: many
v_gene: TRBV7-2
j_gene: TRBJ2-7
CDR3nt: TGTGCCAGCAGCTTAGCGGCTAGCGGAAACTCCTACGAGCAGTACTTC
CDR3aa: CASSLAASGNSYEQYF

len: 16
d_gene: TRBD2
abundance: many
v_gene: TRBV20-1
j_gene: TRBJ2-4
CDR3nt: TGCAGTGCTAGAGTAGGGCTAGCGGGAGTCGGTGACATTCAGTACTTC
CDR3aa: CSARVGLAGVGDIQYF

len: 14
d_gene: TRBD1
abundance: few
v_gene: TRBV29-1
j_gene: TRBJ2-2
CDR3nt: TGCAGCGTTGTGCGGACAGGGGGGAGCGGGGAGCTGTTTTTT
CDR3aa: CSVVRTGGSGELFF

len: 14
d_gene: TRBD1
abundance: -
v_gene: TRBV30
j_gene: TRBJ1-4
CDR3nt: TGTGCCTGGAACAAGGACAGGGGGACGTATCTGATGTATTTT
CDR3aa: CAWNKDRGTYLMYF

len: 13
d_gene: -
abundance: many
v_gene: TRBV6-5
j_gene: TRBJ2-5
CDR3nt: TGTGCCAGCAGTTTCACCGCCGGGGAGACCCAGTACTTC
CDR3aa: CASSFTAGETQYF

len: 15
d_gene: -
abundance: few
v_gene: TRBV20-1
j_gene: TRBJ2-7
CDR3nt: TGCAGTGCTAGAGATGTCGCGGGGATCGGATACGAGCAGTACTTC
CDR3aa: CSARDVAGIGYEQYF

len: 16
d_gene: -
abundance: many
v_gene: TRBV29-1
j_gene: TRBJ1-4
CDR3nt: TGCAGCGTTGAGGCGGCCTATCCCGCAACTAATGAAAAACTGTTTTTT
CDR3aa: CSVEAAYPATNEKLFF

len: 15
d_gene: TRBD2
abundance: -
v_gene: TRBV2
j_gene: TRBJ2-3
CDR3nt: TGTGCCAGCACCCTTGGGACTAGCGGAACCCATACGCAGTATTTT
CDR3aa: CASTLGTSGTHTQYF

len: 12
d_gene: -
abundance: -
v_gene: TRBV6-1
j_gene: TRBJ2-5
CDR3nt: TGTTCCAGCAGCGGAAATCCAGAGACCCAGTACTTC
CDR3aa: CSSSGNPETQYF

len: 16
d_gene: -
abundance: few
v_gene: TRBV2
j_gene: TRBJ1-2
CDR3nt: TGTGCCAGCAGTGAATCTGGCCCCCCGGCTAACTATGGCTACACCTTC
CDR3aa: CASSESGPPANYGYTF

len: 13
d_gene: -
abundance: many
v_gene: TRBV15
j_gene: TRBJ2-7
CDR3nt: TGTGCCACCAGCAGAAGTAGCGTCCACGAGCAGTACTTC
CDR3aa: CATSRSSVHEQYF

len: 12
d_gene: -
abundance: many
v_gene: TRBV29-1
j_gene: TRBJ2-5
CDR3nt: TGCAGCGTAGGGGACATGCAAGAGACCCAGTACTTC
CDR3aa: CSVGDMQETQYF

len: 12
d_gene: -
abundance: many
v_gene: TRBV7-8
j_gene: TRBJ2-1
CDR3nt: TGTGCCAGCAGCCGAACCGCGGATGAGCAGTTCTTC
CDR3aa: CASSRTADEQFF

len: 14
d_gene: -
abundance: few
v_gene: TRBV19
j_gene: TRBJ2-7
CDR3nt: TGTGCCAGTAGTGTAAGTGGTCCCCTCGACGAGCAGTACTTC
CDR3aa: CASSVSGPLDEQYF

len: 15
d_gene: -
abundance: -
v_gene: TRBV27
j_gene: TRBJ2-7
CDR3nt: TGTGCCAGCAGTGATAGACCGGGAACAATCTACGAGCAGTACTTC
CDR3aa: CASSDRPGTIYEQYF

len: 14
d_gene: TRBD1
abundance: many
v_gene: TRBV6-5
j_gene: TRBJ1-2
CDR3nt: TGTGCCAGCAGTTACCCTCGACAGGGCGATGGCTACACCTTC
CDR3aa: CASSYPRQGDGYTF

len: 13
d_gene: TRBD1
abundance: many
v_gene: TRBV6-1
j_gene: TRBJ1-6
CDR3nt: TGTGCCAGCAGAGACAGGGATAATTCACCCCTCCACTTT
CDR3aa: CASRDRDNSPLHF

len: 15
d_gene: -
abundance: many
v_gene: TRBV10-3
j_gene: TRBJ2-7
CDR3nt: TGTGCCATCAGCCCGGGACACACCAGCTCCTACGAGCAGTACTTC
CDR3aa: CAISPGHTSSYEQYF

len: 19
d_gene: TRBD2
abundance: -
v_gene: TRBV15
j_gene: TRBJ2-3
CDR3nt: TGTGCCACCAGCAGAGATTTAGGCGGTAGCGGGAGGTCCGCAGATACGCAGTATTTT
CDR3aa: CATSRDLGGSGRSADTQYF

len: 11
d_gene: -
abundance: -
v_gene: TRBV7-2
j_gene: TRBJ2-1
CDR3nt: TGTGCCAGCAGCTTAAACAATGAGCAGTTCTTC
CDR3aa: CASSLNNEQFF

len: 14
d_gene: TRBD1
abundance: many
v_gene: TRBV7-8
j_gene: TRBJ2-5
CDR3nt: TGTGCCAGCAGCTTTAACAGGGGTTTGGAGACCCAGTACTTC
CDR3aa: CASSFNRGLETQYF

len: 13
d_gene: -
abundance: many
v_gene: TRBV18
j_gene: TRBJ2-5
CDR3nt: TGTGCCAGCTCACCGGGCGACCAAGAGACCCAGTACTTC
CDR3aa: CASSPGDQETQYF

len: 14
d_gene: -
abundance: -
v_gene: TRBV6-2/TRBV6-3
j_gene: TRBJ2-7
CDR3nt: TGTGCCAGCAGTTACTCGAGAGGGAGGGGGGAGCAGTACTTC
CDR3aa: CASSYSRGRGEQYF

len: 18
d_gene: -
abundance: -
v_gene: TRBV12-3/TRBV12-4
j_gene: TRBJ2-4
CDR3nt: TGTGCCAGCAGTTTGGAACGGGGCAGCCTTTTAGCCAAAAACATTCAGTACTTC
CDR3aa: CASSLERGSLLAKNIQYF

len: 14
d_gene: -
abundance: -
v_gene: TRBV3-1
j_gene: TRBJ2-7
CDR3nt: TGTGCCAGCAGCCCTCCACGGGATGGCGGGGAGCAGTACTTC
CDR3aa: CASSPPRDGGEQYF

len: 16
d_gene: TRBD1
abundance: -
v_gene: TRBV6-2/TRBV6-3
j_gene: TRBJ2-2
CDR3nt: TGTGCCAGCAGGAAAACAGGGGTGGGGAACACCGGGGAGCTGTTTTTT
CDR3aa: CASRKTGVGNTGELFF

len: 19
d_gene: TRBD1
abundance: -
v_gene: TRBV7-6
j_gene: TRBJ2-2
CDR3nt: TGTGCCAGCAGCCCGGGACAGGGGATGGGGCGGGGCAACACCGGGGAGCTGTTTTTT
CDR3aa: CASSPGQGMGRGNTGELFF

len: 15
d_gene: -
abundance: many
v_gene: TRBV7-2
j_gene: TRBJ1-2
CDR3nt: TGTGCCAGCAGCCCCGTGGGGCAGGGGACCTTCGGATACACCTTC
CDR3aa: CASSPVGQGTFGYTF

len: 16
d_gene: -
abundance: few
v_gene: TRBV20-1
j_gene: TRBJ2-5
CDR3nt: TGCAGCCCCACTTCTTTCCGGGAGAATCACCAAGAGACCCAGTACTTC
CDR3aa: CSPTSFRENHQETQYF

len: 16
d_gene: TRBD1
abundance: -
v_gene: TRBV5-4
j_gene: TRBJ1-2
CDR3nt: TGTGCCAGCAGCTTGGGGGAAAACTGGACAGGGAATGGCTACACCTTC
CDR3aa: CASSLGENWTGNGYTF

len: 15
d_gene: -
abundance: many
v_gene: TRBV9
j_gene: TRBJ2-7
CDR3nt: TGTGCCAGCAGCGTAGCCCCCGACAGTACCTACGAGCAGTACTTC
CDR3aa: CASSVAPDSTYEQYF

len: 15
d_gene: TRBD2
abundance: -
v_gene: TRBV6-1
j_gene: TRBJ2-1
CDR3nt: TGTGCCAGCACTCCCGGGACTAGCGGAACCAATGAGCAGTTCTTC
CDR3aa: CASTPGTSGTNEQFF

len: 16
d_gene: -
abundance: -
v_gene: TRBV2
j_gene: TRBJ2-6
CDR3nt: TGTGCCAGCTTTAGTAGGAAGAGCTCTGGGGCCAACGTCCTGACTTTC
CDR3aa: CASFSRKSSGANVLTF

len: 12
d_gene: -
abundance: few
v_gene: TRBV27
j_gene: TRBJ1-1
CDR3nt: TGTGCCAGCAGTTTATTAAGGTCCGAAGCTTTCTTT
CDR3aa: CASSLLRSEAFF

len: 12
d_gene: -
abundance: -
v_gene: TRBV10-3
j_gene: TRBJ2-2
CDR3nt: TGTGCCATCAGGCAGAACACCGGGGAGCTGTTTTTT
CDR3aa: CAIRQNTGELFF

len: 13
d_gene: -
abundance: few
v_gene: TRBV2
j_gene: TRBJ2-1
CDR3nt: TGTGCCAGCAACTACGGCTCCTACAATGAGCAGTTCTTC
CDR3aa: CASNYGSYNEQFF

len: 13
d_gene: -
abundance: -
v_gene: TRBV19
j_gene: TRBJ2-7
CDR3nt: TGTGCCAGTGCCCGAGGACCGCCCTACGAGCAGTACTTC
CDR3aa: CASARGPPYEQYF

len: 15
d_gene: -
abundance: once
v_gene: TRBV7-2
j_gene: TRBJ1-5
CDR3nt: TGTGCCAGCAGCTTAGGGGGGGGAGGATATCAGCCCCAGCATTTT
CDR3aa: CASSLGGGGYQPQHF

len: 11
d_gene: -
abundance: -
v_gene: TRBV29-1
j_gene: TRBJ2-5
CDR3nt: TGCAGCGCTGAAAGGGGAGAGACCCAGTACTTC
CDR3aa: CSAERGETQYF

len: 14
d_gene: TRBD1
abundance: many
v_gene: TRBV2
j_gene: TRBJ2-5
CDR3nt: TGTGCCAGCAGTGAACAGGGGGCTCCGGAGACCCAGTACTTC
CDR3aa: CASSEQGAPETQYF